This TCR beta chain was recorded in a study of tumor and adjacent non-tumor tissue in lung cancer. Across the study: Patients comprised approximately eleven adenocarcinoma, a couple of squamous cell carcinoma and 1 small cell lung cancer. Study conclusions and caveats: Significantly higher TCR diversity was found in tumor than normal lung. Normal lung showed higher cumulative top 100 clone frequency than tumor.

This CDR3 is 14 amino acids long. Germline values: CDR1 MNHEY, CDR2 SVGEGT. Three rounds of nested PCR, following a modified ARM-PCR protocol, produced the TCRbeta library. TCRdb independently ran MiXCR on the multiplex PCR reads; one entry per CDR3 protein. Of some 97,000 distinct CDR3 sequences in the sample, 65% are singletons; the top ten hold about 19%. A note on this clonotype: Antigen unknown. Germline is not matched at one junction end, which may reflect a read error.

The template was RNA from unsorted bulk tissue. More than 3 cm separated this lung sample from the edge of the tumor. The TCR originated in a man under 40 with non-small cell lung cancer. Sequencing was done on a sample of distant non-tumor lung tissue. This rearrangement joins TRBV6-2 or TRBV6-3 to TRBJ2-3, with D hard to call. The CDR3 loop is CVSSGLVLGGMQYF. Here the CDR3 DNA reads TGTGTCAGCAGTGGGCTAGTGCTAGGCGGTATGCAGTATTTT.